The 30 T cell receptor beta chains listed next were all sequenced from one sample in a study of glioma-infiltrating T cells. Using RNA template, CDR3s of TCR alpha and beta were amplified with iRepertoire arm-PCR. TCRdb recomputed calls from the multiplex PCR reads with MiXCR, one row per CDR3 protein. The table lists some 85,000 distinct CDR3 sequences, about 25% of them singletons. Specimen: glioma tissue, nonneoplastic brain tissue, or PBMCs (not recorded which). Source of these receptors: a human donor with low-grade glioma or glioblastoma, undergoing nonglioma brain surgery, or in good health (not recorded which).

In its sample, this clonotype ranks as medium-sized (0.01 to 0.1%). The chain is built from TRBV25-1 and TRBJ2-3; D remains ambiguous. CDR3 size: 12 residues. Trimming left V 5 bases short and J 4 bases short, with 7 bases between. From germline, CDR1 is MGHDK and CDR2 SYGVNS. CDR3 sequence: CASSTNADTQYF. The CDR3 coding sequence is TGTGCCAGCAGTACCAACGCAGATACGCAGTATTTT.

This clonotype was picked up many times. V gene TRBV20-1 combines with J gene TRBJ1-3, with D possibly TRBD1 on 6 matching bases. From germline, CDR1 is DFQATT and CDR2 SNEGSKA (reference sequence). V was trimmed by 5 bases and J by 1 base, leaving 12 bases between them. CDR3 size: 14 residues. The CDR3 DNA follows: TGCAGTGCTGCCAACAGGGAATCTGGAAACACCATATATTTT. Its protein product is CSAANRESGNTIYF.

This clonotype has ten or more counts. The chain recombines TRBV20-1 with TRBJ2-7, with D uncertain. Germline CDR1 and CDR2: DFQATT and SNEGSKA (reference sequence). Trimming took 3 bases from V and 0 from J, leaving 12 bases between them. CDR3 length equals 14 residues. In DNA, the CDR3 is TGCAGTGCTAGCTCCCCGAGTAGCTCCTACGAGCAGTACTTC. It codes for CSASSPSSSYEQYF.

This clonotype was found many times. J is TRBJ1-1 and V is TRBV10-3; possibly TRBD1 for D (5 bases). Per the germline V gene, CDR1 is ENHRY and CDR2 is SYGVKD. V was cut by 9 bases and J by 5 bases, with 16 bases left in between. This CDR3 is built from 13 residues. CDR3 sequence (DNA): TGTGCCATTCGGACCCCCCCAGGGACTGAAGCTTTCTTT. Its protein product is CAIRTPPGTEAFF.

The sample holds many counts of this clonotype. J is TRBJ2-7 and V is TRBV20-1; 7 bases map to TRBD1. The CDR3 has 13 residues. V gave up 6 bases and J gave up 2 bases; unmatched junction bases: 7. Germline CDR1 reads DFQATT; CDR2 reads SNEGSKA (reference sequence). The CDR3 here is CSARGPIPYEQYF. Written as DNA, the CDR3 is TGCAGTGCAAGGGGGCCAATACCCTACGAGCAGTACTTC.

Ten or more counts support this clonotype. This chain connects TRBV2 to TRBJ2-5; no reliable D call. V was pared by 5 bases and J by 2 bases, with 6 bases between. Looked up from germline, CDR1 is SNHLY and CDR2 is FYNNEI. The CDR3 sequence is 12 residues long. The CDR3 loop is CASSQVQETQYF. The CDR3 DNA reads as TGTGCCAGCAGTCAAGTACAAGAGACCCAGTACTTC.

This clonotype was seen only a few times. The V gene is TRBV12-3 or TRBV12-4, the J gene TRBJ1-2; TRBD1 matches 9 bases. The CDR3 is made up of 17 amino acids. After removal of 5 bases from V and 2 bases from J, the junction contained 12 bases not matched to a gene. The CDR3 region is CASSPRTGARLNYGYTF. CDR3 sequence (DNA): TGTGCCAGCAGTCCAAGGACAGGGGCCCGACTAAACTATGGCTACACCTTC.

About this clonotype itself: A much larger clone differs by one base, so this may be a read error. The conserved closing phenylalanine or tryptophan is absent in this CDR3, likely reflecting a read error. J is TRBJ2-1 and V is TRBV7-2; TRBD1 aligns across 8 bases. This CDR3 is 15 amino acids long. From germline, CDR1 is SGHTA and CDR2 FQGNSA. V shed 5 bases and J 3 bases; nucleotides not matched to a gene: 6. The CDR3 coding sequence is TGTGCCAGCAGCCCGACAGGGGTGCTCTACAATGAGCAGTTCTCC. It codes for CASSPTGVLYNEQFS.

This clonotype showed up just a few times. V and J are TRBV7-2 and TRBJ2-3, with D perhaps TRBD1 (5 bases). V was shortened by 0 bases and J by 10 bases, with 11 bases between the two germline ends. In germline, CDR1 is SGHTA, CDR2 FQGNSA. This CDR3 is 13 amino acids long. The CDR3 DNA is TGTGCCAGCAGCTTAGCGGACATCTCCCCGCAGTATTTT. Its protein product is CASSLADISPQYF.

In its sample, this clonotype was seen a few times. The CDR3 DNA reads TGTGCCAGCAGCTGGGACGTGGGAGACTCCTACAATGAGCAGTTCTTC. Translated, it gives CASSWDVGDSYNEQFF. The rearrangement joins TRBV11-2 to TRBJ2-1, with D perhaps matching TRBD1 or TRBD2 (5 bases each). The CDR3 totals 16 residues. The V end was cut by 4 bases, the J end by 0 bases, with 13 bases between. CDR1 is SGHAT, CDR2 FQNNGV, per germline.

This clonotype has ten or more counts. This chain uses TRBV7-2 with TRBJ2-1, with 8 bases that match TRBD1. The V gene's germline CDR1 is SGHTA and CDR2 FQGNSA. The CDR3 sequence is 15 residues long. The ends lost 8 bases at V and 8 bases at J; junction bases unmatched: 14. CDR3 region: CASSLNPQGAHEQFF. CDR3 nucleotides: TGTGCCAGCTCCCTCAATCCTCAGGGGGCCCATGAGCAGTTCTTC.

This clonotype was counted many times. The chain recombines TRBV7-2 with TRBJ1-2; 7 bases match TRBD1. Per germline, CDR1 SGHTA and CDR2 FQGNSA. The CDR3 length is 13 residues. V trimming: 5 bases; J trimming: 2 bases; junction bases outside the gene matches: 2. CDR3 sequence reads: CASSAGQNYGYTF. CDR3 coding DNA: TGTGCCAGCAGCGCGGGACAGAACTATGGCTACACCTTC.

This clonotype was seen repeatedly, ten times or more. This chain joins TRBV6-6 and TRBJ2-3; D remains ambiguous. The CDR3 sequence is 15 residues long. Germline CDR1 reads MNHNY; CDR2 reads SVGAGI (reference sequence). Trimming pared 0 bases from V and 4 bases from J, leaving 11 bases between. In nucleotides, the CDR3 is TGTGCCAGCAGTTACTCGCTTGAAAATTCAGATACGCAGTATTTT. This codes for CASSYSLENSDTQYF.

This clonotype has only a few counts. A read error is possible here, since a much larger clone lies one base away. This chain links TRBV6-2 or TRBV6-3 with TRBJ2-1; 7 bases are a match to TRBD2. Germline CDR1 MNHEY, CDR2 SVGEGT. The V gene end was trimmed by 7 bases and the J gene end by 2 bases; junction bases not matched to a gene: 8. The CDR3 loop spans 15 amino acids. CDR3 in amino acids: CASTAPGLPYNEQFF. The CDR3 DNA reads TGTGCCAGCACGGCGCCGGGACTACCCTACAATGAGCAGTTCTTC.

Note on this clonotype: This clone may be a read error of a much larger clone one base away. This chain joins TRBV6-5 and TRBJ2-1, with D maybe TRBD1 (6 bases). Germline loops: CDR1 MNHEY, CDR2 SVGAGI. This CDR3 has 15 residues. In nucleotides, the CDR3 is TGTGCCTGCAGCCCAGGACAGATAGGTTACAATGAGCAGTTCTTC. Translating it yields CACSPGQIGYNEQFF.

The chain's CDR3 is CASSQDVVRGQETQYF. The CDR3 nucleotides are TGTGCCAGCAGCCAAGATGTGGTCAGGGGGCAGGAGACCCAGTACTTC. The chain has TRBV3-1 and TRBJ2-5, with 8 bases fitting TRBD1. Germline V CDR1 and CDR2: LGHDT, YNNKEL (reference sequence). V trimming: 0 bases; J trimming: 5 bases; junction bases outside the gene matches: 8. The CDR3 loop spans 16 amino acids.

This clonotype showed up many times. The junction departs from the called germline gene at one end, perhaps through a read error. The rearrangement uses TRBV5-1 and TRBJ1-2; 7 nucleotides agree with TRBD1. This CDR3 region has 13 residues. Germline V gives CDR1 SGHRS, CDR2 YFSETQ. The CDR3 loop is CASSSGQNYGYTF. CDR3 sequence (DNA): TGTGCCAGCAGCTCGGGACAGAACTATGGCTACACCTTC.

This clonotype has just a few counts. CDR3 nucleotide sequence: TGTGCCAGCAGCAAGGACAGGGGGCGGAATCAGCCCCAGCATTTT. Its protein is CASSKDRGRNQPQHF. The chain joins TRBV5-4 to TRBJ1-5; 11 bases fit TRBD1. Germline trimming cut 4 bases from V and 4 bases from J; bases unmatched to any gene: 4. The CDR3 loop spans 15 amino acids. Germline CDR1 and CDR2: SGHNT and YYREEE (reference sequence).

As concerns this clonotype: This sequence may be a read error, since a much larger clone differs from it by one base. The V and J genes are TRBV19 and TRBJ2-1; the match to TRBD2 covers 13 bases. Germline assignment: CDR1 LNHDA and CDR2 SQIVND (reference sequence). The CDR3 totals 14 residues. CDR3 in DNA: TGTGACAGCGGGACTAGCGGGACCTACAATGAGCAGTTCTTC. Its protein product is CDSGTSGTYNEQFF.

This clonotype was detected only a few times. V is TRBV9 and J is TRBJ2-5; 14 nucleotides match TRBD2. The CDR3 consists of 17 residues. With V trimmed by 4 bases and J by 4 bases, 9 bases remained unmatched. Per germline, CDR1 SGDLS and CDR2 YYNGEE. CDR3 region: CASSRTSGGTTGETQYF. As DNA, the CDR3 is TGTGCCAGCAGCAGGACTAGCGGGGGGACGACTGGAGAGACCCAGTACTTC. The entire variable domain, with the rest obtained from reference TRBV9 and TRBJ2-5, is as follows: DSGVTQTPKHLITATGQRVTLRCSPRSGDLSVYWYQQSLDQGLQFLIQYYNGEERAKGNILERFSAQQFPDLHSELNLSSLELGDSALYFCASSRTSGGTTGETQYFGPGTRLLVL.

Ten or more counts support this clonotype. The chain couples TRBV6-1 to TRBJ2-2, with TRBD1 as a possible D gene (6 bases). The CDR3 extends over 15 amino acids. Germline V gene sequence: CDR1 MNHNS, CDR2 SASEGT. V lost 4 bases and J 0 bases, leaving 9 bases between the germline ends. CDR3 coding DNA: TGTGCCAGCAGTGCGGACAGACCGAACACCGGGGAGCTGTTTTTT. This translates into CASSADRPNTGELFF.

With regard to this clonotype: This may arise from a read error, as a much more abundant clone is one base away. J is TRBJ2-1 and V is TRBV29-1; 9 positions agree with TRBD2. Germline V lookup: CDR1 SQVTM, CDR2 ANQGSEA. Trimming cost V 4 bases and J 16 bases; bases outside gene matches: 8. The CDR3 consists of 11 residues. In DNA form, the CDR3 reads TGCAGCGTTGGTACCCGGACTAGCGTCTTCTTC. Protein product: CSVGTRTSVFF.

At least ten counts were recorded for this clonotype. This rearrangement joins TRBV6-2 or TRBV6-3 to TRBJ2-4; D not resolved. This CDR3 has 15 residues. V was clipped by 3 bases and J by 0 bases, with 9 bases between them. Per the germline V gene, CDR1 is MNHEY and CDR2 is SVGEGT. CDR3 protein: CASSYSQVAKNIQYF. The CDR3 DNA is TGTGCCAGCAGTTATTCTCAGGTAGCCAAAAACATTCAGTACTTC.

This clonotype was observed a single time. V and J are TRBV28 and TRBJ2-7, with D perhaps given as TRBD1 or TRBD2 (5 bases each). Germline V gene data show CDR1 as MDHEN and CDR2 as SYDVKM. This CDR3 region has 14 residues. V lost 2 bases to trimming and J lost 7 bases, with 15 bases between them. The CDR3 DNA reads as TGTGCCAGCAGTTTAGCCTTTTCAGGGAGAGAGCAGTACTTC. This sequence encodes CASSLAFSGREQYF.

In its sample, this clonotype was seen many times. The rearrangement links TRBV27 to TRBJ2-7; 7 bases align to TRBD1. The V gene end was trimmed by 5 bases and the J gene end by 0 bases; junction bases not matched to a gene: 7. Germline loops: CDR1 MNHEY, CDR2 SMNVEV (reference sequence). CDR3 size: 15 residues. The DNA for the CDR3 is TGTGCCAGCAGTAAGCAGACAGGGAGCTCCTACGAGCAGTACTTC. This codes for CASSKQTGSSYEQYF.

This clonotype was seen ten or more times. The J gene is TRBJ1-1, the V gene TRBV18; 8 nucleotides line up with TRBD1. The CDR3 length is 15 residues. V shed 3 bases, J shed 1 base, and the junction held 4 bases outside the gene matches. Per the germline V gene, CDR1 is KGHSH and CDR2 is LQKENI. The CDR3 region has the DNA TGTGCCAGCTCACCCGGACAGGGACAGAACACTGAAGCTTTCTTT. Translated: CASSPGQGQNTEAFF.

This clonotype was picked up many times. The chain employs TRBV18 and TRBJ1-1, with 9 bases that match TRBD1. Germline assignment: CDR1 KGHSH and CDR2 LQKENI. J gave up 2 bases and V 6 bases, and 7 bases lay outside the gene matches. The CDR3 runs 15 residues. In nucleotides, the CDR3 is TGTGCCAGCTCCCAAACGACAGGGGGAAACACTGAAGCTTTCTTT. Its protein is CASSQTTGGNTEAFF.

About this clonotype itself: Just one base apart from a much larger clone, this may be a read error. This chain joins TRBV14 and TRBJ2-5; no clear D. Germline CDR1 reads SGHDN; CDR2 reads FVKESK. V dropped 4 bases and J dropped 4 bases, with 10 bases sitting between them. The CDR3 has 13 amino acids. Here the CDR3 reads CASSRWEAETQYF. The CDR3 DNA reads TGTGCCAGCAGCCGGTGGGAAGCAGAGACCCAGTACTTC.

A word on this clonotype: A read error may be the cause here, since a much bigger clone is one base away. The chain has TRBV18 and TRBJ2-5, with D perhaps TRBD1 (6 bases). CDR3 length equals 14 residues. The germline V and J ends were trimmed by 1 base and 6 bases, with 12 bases remaining between them. Germline loops: CDR1 KGHSH, CDR2 LQKENI. DNA for the CDR3: TGTGCCAGCTCACCACAACAGGGACGAAAGACCCAGTACTTC. The encoded protein is CASSPQQGRKTQYF.

In its sample, this clonotype was seen a few times. The V gene is TRBV11-1, the J gene TRBJ1-3, with TRBD1 matching over 7 bases. The CDR3 is 15 residues long. The V gene end was trimmed by 5 bases and the J gene end by 4 bases; junction bases not matched to a gene: 8. Per the germline V gene, CDR1 is SGHAT and CDR2 is FQDESV (reference sequence). In nucleotides, the CDR3 is TGTGCCAGCAGCATACAGGGGCTTCGCGGAAACACCATATATTTT. Amino acid sequence: CASSIQGLRGNTIYF.